Listed below are T cell receptor beta chains from one sample, sequenced in a study of Ad26.COV2.S vaccination and SARS-CoV-2 variants. Clones were sequenced by immunoSEQ multiplex PCR, and TCRdb holds only the in-frame ones, with some missing. The sample lists about 480,000 clones, around 88% occurring once. This material consisted of peripheral blood, taken in a trial of Ad26.COV2.S vaccine versus placebo. Receptors originate from a person aged 18-65 years who received the Ad26.COV2.S COVID-19 vaccine or a placebo. Both conserved end residues are part of each CDR3. Each record gives: D gene, J gene, CDR3 length, clone size, V gene, CDR3 DNA, CDR3 protein. The D gene is left open where the match is weak. The listing skips clone size in some rows; elsewhere it reads once, few, many or a size class.

NA | TRBJ2-7 | 15 | NA | TRBV10-3 | TGTGCCATCAGTGTGGGGCAGGGCTTATCCTACGAGCAGTACTTC | CAISVGQGLSYEQYF
NA | TRBJ1-5 | 13 | NA | TRBV18 | TGTGCCAGCTCACCACGGGAGCTAGATGCCCAGCATTTT | CASSPRELDAQHF
TRBD2 | TRBJ2-1 | 16 | NA | TRBV7-3 | TGTGCCAGCAGCGCGCAGGGACTAGCGGGAGGGCATGAGCAGTTCTTC | CASSAQGLAGGHEQFF
TRBD2 | TRBJ2-2 | 16 | NA | TRBV27 | TGTGCCAGCAGTTTATGGACTAGCGGGAGCGCCGGGGAGCTGTTTTTT | CASSLWTSGSAGELFF
NA | TRBJ1-2 | 14 | NA | TRBV25-1 | TGTGCCAGCAGTGAGGGGGCAGGTGGTTATGGCTACACCTTC | CASSEGAGGYGYTF
TRBD2 | TRBJ2-3 | 16 | NA | TRBV7-2 | TGTGCCAGCAGCTACTTCGGGACTAGCGGGAGGGATACGCAGTATTTT | CASSYFGTSGRDTQYF
NA | TRBJ1-6 | 17 | NA | TRBV5-1 | TGCGCCAGCAGCTCCGTAGCCTTGGACAGCTATAATTCACCCCTCCACTTT | CASSSVALDSYNSPLHF
NA | TRBJ2-7 | 16 | NA | TRBV2 | TGTGCCAGCAGAGTCGTTACCCTTCAGGGTGGGAACGAGCAGTACTTC | CASRVVTLQGGNEQYF
TRBD2 | TRBJ2-1 | 17 | NA | TRBV28 | TGTGCCAGCAGTTTTCATTCTAGCGGGAGGGAGTGGAATGAGCAGTTCTTC | CASSFHSSGREWNEQFF
TRBD2 | TRBJ2-1 | 15 | once | TRBV7-9 | TGTGCCAGCAGCTTTGAGCGGGAGGGCCTCAATGAGCAGTTCTTC | CASSFEREGLNEQFF
NA | TRBJ1-1 | 13 | NA | TRBV6-5 | TGTGCCAGCAGTTTTAAAGTTGACACTGAAGCTTTCTTT | CASSFKVDTEAFF
NA | TRBJ1-3 | 12 | NA | TRBV12-3/TRBV12-4 | TGTGCCAGCAGCCCGATTCGAAACACCATATATTTT | CASSPIRNTIYF
NA | TRBJ2-7 | 13 | NA | TRBV19 | TGTGCCAGTAGTACGCCGGGCAAATACGAGCAGTACTTC | CASSTPGKYEQYF
NA | TRBJ1-3 | 16 | NA | TRBV7-9 | TGTGCCAGCAGCTTAGATAGTCCTGGAGGAGGAAACACCATATATTTT | CASSLDSPGGGNTIYF
NA | TRBJ1-5 | 12 | NA | TRBV19 | TGTGCCAGCCAAGAGGGGAATCAGCCCCAGCATTTT | CASQEGNQPQHF
NA | TRBJ1-2 | 13 | NA | TRBV12-3/TRBV12-4 | TGTGCCAGCAGTTTATTAAGTTGGCGGGGCTACACCTTC | CASSLLSWRGYTF
TRBD2 | TRBJ2-2 | 18 | few | TRBV7-3 | TGTGCCAGCAGCCCCACACGACTAGCGGGAAAGAACACCGGGGAGCTGTTTTTT | CASSPTRLAGKNTGELFF
NA | TRBJ1-6 | 15 | NA | TRBV28 | TGTGCCAGCAGGACAGCTAGCTCCTATAATTCACCCCTCCACTTT | CASRTASSYNSPLHF
NA | TRBJ1-1 | 8 | NA | TRBV29-1 | TGCAGCGTCCCCGGCGTGATCTTT | CSVPGVIF
TRBD1 | TRBJ2-7 | 14 | NA | TRBV7-2 | TGTGCCAGCAGCCCCAGGGGGTACGCCTACGAGCAGTACTTC | CASSPRGYAYEQYF
TRBD2 | TRBJ2-2 | 19 | NA | TRBV5-1 | TGCGCCAGCAGGGGAGGGACTAGCGGGAGTCGGAGGTACACCGGGGAGCTGTTTTTT | CASRGGTSGSRRYTGELFF
TRBD1 | TRBJ2-1 | 17 | NA | TRBV5-1 | TGCGCCAGCAGTTCATATAGAAGGACAGGGCTTGCGAATGAGCAGTTCTTC | CASSSYRRTGLANEQFF
NA | TRBJ2-5 | 14 | NA | TRBV7-2 | TGTGCCAGCAGCCCACGGACGGAACCAGAGACCCAGTACTTC | CASSPRTEPETQYF
TRBD1 | TRBJ2-7 | 15 | NA | TRBV28 | TGTGCCAGCAGTTACCGGGGACAGGGCTTGTACGAGCAGTACTTC | CASSYRGQGLYEQYF
NA | TRBJ1-6 | 16 | NA | TRBV6-6 | TGTGCCAGCAGTCCCTTGGGACTGGGGAATAATTCACCCCTCCACTTT | CASSPLGLGNNSPLHF
NA | TRBJ2-5 | 13 | NA | TRBV5-6 | TGTGCCAGCAGCTTGGGTTTCTCAGAGACCCAGTACTTC | CASSLGFSETQYF
NA | TRBJ2-2 | 14 | NA | TRBV30 | TGTGCCTGGACCCAGGACCTTGTGACCGGGGAGCTGTTTTTT | CAWTQDLVTGELFF
NA | TRBJ1-3 | 14 | NA | TRBV6-6 | TGTGCCAGCATGACAGCTAATACTGGAAACACCATATATTTT | CASMTANTGNTIYF
TRBD1 | TRBJ2-2 | 16 | few | TRBV7-6 | TGTGCCAGCAGCAGAACCACAGGGGGCAACACCGGGGAGCTGTTTTTT | CASSRTTGGNTGELFF
NA | TRBJ2-5 | 15 | NA | TRBV6-5 | TGTGCCAGCAGTTACTCGACACTAGCCCAAGAGACCCAGTACTTC | CASSYSTLAQETQYF
NA | TRBJ2-7 | 17 | NA | TRBV6-1 | TGTGCCAGCAGTGAAACACTACAGGGTCCCAAACGCTACGAGCAGTACTTC | CASSETLQGPKRYEQYF
NA | TRBJ2-7 | 14 | NA | TRBV30 | TGTGCCTGGAGTGTATCTGCTGGGGGCGACGAGCAGTACTTC | CAWSVSAGGDEQYF
NA | TRBJ2-5 | 13 | NA | TRBV27 | TGTGCCAGCAGTTGGACTGGAAAGGGTGCCCAGTACTTC | CASSWTGKGAQYF
TRBD1 | TRBJ1-1 | 16 | NA | TRBV4-1 | TGCGCCAGCAGCCAAGCCCGGACAGGGGACGGTCGTTCGGCTTTCTTT | CASSQARTGDGRSAFF
NA | TRBJ1-4 | 14 | NA | TRBV7-2 | TGTGCCAGCAGCCGCCGCACGGGGGATGAAAAACTGTTTTTT | CASSRRTGDEKLFF
TRBD1 | TRBJ1-1 | 16 | NA | TRBV5-1 | TGCGCCAGCAGCCAGACCCCGGGACAGGCTCTCACTGAAGCTTTCTTT | CASSQTPGQALTEAFF
TRBD1 | TRBJ1-4 | 18 | NA | TRBV9 | TGTGCCAGCAGCCCATTCCCGGGACAGGGAGCAACTAATGAAAAACTGTTTTTT | CASSPFPGQGATNEKLFF
NA | TRBJ1-2 | 13 | NA | TRBV27 | TGTGCCAGCAGCACGGGGGCTAACTATGGCTACACCTTC | CASSTGANYGYTF
NA | TRBJ1-1 | 12 | NA | TRBV28 | TGTGCCAGCAGTTTATCGGGGGGAGGCGCTTTCTTT | CASSLSGGGAFF
NA | TRBJ2-3 | 12 | NA | TRBV12-3/TRBV12-4 | TGTGCCAGCGGTGGTAGCACAGATACGCAGTATTTT | CASGGSTDTQYF
NA | TRBJ2-1 | 13 | NA | TRBV5-6 | TGTGCCAGCAGGTACGCAGATCGGTATGAGCAGTTCTTC | CASRYADRYEQFF
NA | TRBJ2-2 | 13 | NA | TRBV5-1 | TGCGCCAGCAGAAGGTCGGGGGCCGGGGAGCTGTTTTTT | CASRRSGAGELFF
NA | TRBJ1-2 | 13 | NA | TRBV28 | TGTGCCAGCAGCCCCGGACGGCTTTATGGCTACACCTTC | CASSPGRLYGYTF
TRBD1 | TRBJ1-6 | 14 | NA | TRBV27 | TGTGCCAGCAGTTTTGGACAGGGTTACTCACCCCTCCACTTT | CASSFGQGYSPLHF
NA | TRBJ1-2 | 15 | NA | TRBV21-1 | TGTGCCAGCAACCTGGTTAGGGCTACGTTGTATGGCTACACCTTC | CASNLVRATLYGYTF
NA | TRBJ2-3 | 16 | NA | TRBV3-1/TRBV3-2 | TGTGCCAGCAGCCAAGTCCTTGGGGGCCGTCTGGATACGCAGTATTTT | CASSQVLGGRLDTQYF
TRBD1 | TRBJ2-2 | 14 | NA | TRBV14 | TGTGCCAGCAGCCCCACAGGGGTTCCCGGGGAGCTGTTTTTT | CASSPTGVPGELFF
NA | TRBJ2-1 | 14 | NA | TRBV6-1 | TGTGCCAGCAGTGAACGGGACGGGCCGAATGAGCAGTTCTTC | CASSERDGPNEQFF
NA | TRBJ1-1 | 16 | NA | TRBV14 | TGTGCCAGCAGCCCGGAGATTTCAAGGCGAGGCACTGAAGCTTTCTTT | CASSPEISRRGTEAFF
NA | TRBJ2-7 | 13 | NA | TRBV28 | TGTGCCAGCAGTATTCAGCCGACCTACGAGCAGTACTTC | CASSIQPTYEQYF
NA | TRBJ2-7 | 11 | NA | TRBV19 | TGTGCCACGCAGGGCTTACACGAGCAGTACTTC | CATQGLHEQYF
NA | TRBJ2-5 | 16 | NA | TRBV24-1 | TGTGCCACCAGTGATCCACAGGCAGGTCCGCGGGAGACCCAGTACTTC | CATSDPQAGPRETQYF
NA | TRBJ2-1 | 16 | NA | TRBV10-3 | TGTGCCAGCAAAGATACGAAACTAGGAAGCCAAAGTGAGCAGTTCTTC | CASKDTKLGSQSEQFF